Below, one T cell receptor (beta chain) is given with its context. The record originates from a study of T cell changes during pregnancy in multiple sclerosis. The J segment lost 4 bases and the V segment lost 11 bases, leaving 10 bases of the junction unmatched. The CDR3 loop spans 14 amino acids. The germline V gene encodes CDR1 SNHLY and CDR2 FYNNEI. The assay was immunoSEQ multiplex PCR, and TCRdb's table has in-frame clones only and misses some. The data hold under 55,000 clones, with 80% to 95% observed a single time. The TCR sequence derives from a female donor with multiple sclerosis, enrolled in a pregnancy study. Sequences were derived from CD4+ T cells from peripheral blood mononuclear cells, sampled in the third trimester of pregnancy. The rearrangement uses TRBV2 and TRBJ2-3; 9 positions match TRBD2. The chain's CDR3 is CADSVGTSSDTQYF. The CDR3 coding sequence is TGTGCCGACAGTGTCGGGACTAGCTCAGATACGCAGTATTTT. The full variable domain, with the rest looked up from reference TRBV2 and TRBJ2-3, is EPEVTQTPSHQVTQMGQEVILRCVPISNHLYFYWYRQILGQKVEFLVSFYNNEISEKSEIFDDQFSVERPDGSNFTLKIRSTKLEDSAMYFCADSVGTSSDTQYFGPGTRLTVL.